One T cell receptor beta chain is described in this entry. It has no known antigen specificity. No clone much larger than this one lies a single base away; base qualities are absent. The cysteine opens and the phenylalanine closes a CDR3 of 11 amino acids. Solely the CDR3 DNA is kept, with 33 bases framed from the first base. As encoded in the germline V gene, CDR1 is SNHLY while CDR2 is FYNNEI. Cut back by 10 bases and 10 bases, the V and J ends lie 14 bases apart. These data belong to a study of OX40 agonist ivuxolimab in advanced cancers. For the wider study: Ivuxolimab, which targeted the costimulatory receptor OX40 (CD134), was an agonistic, fully human IgG2 monoclonal antibody. Intravenous ivuxolimab was administered to patients every 2 weeks at six dose levels: 0.01, 0.1, 0.3, 1.5, 3 and 10 mg/kg. Of the approximately 50 dose-escalation patients, hepatocellular carcinoma was present in around 20, melanoma in around 15, renal cell carcinoma in 9 and head and neck cancer in 9. The dose-escalation cohort was 82.7% male with a mean age of roughly 60 years, ranging from roughly 23 to 90. Prior anti-PD-1, anti-PD-L1 or anti-CTLA-4 therapy was permitted, and checkpoint inhibitors had been received by 40% to 50% of dose-escalation patients. Three dose-escalation patients achieved partial responses, one with hepatocellular carcinoma and two with cutaneous melanoma. Peripheral TCRbeta sequencing aimed to test whether ivuxolimab altered TCR sequence diversity and caused clonal T-cell expansion. The paper describes the monotherapy dose-escalation part (N ≈ 52 patients) of the phase I trial of ivuxolimab. Overall results and qualifications from the work: In the 0.1-3.0 mg/kg groups, partial responders were among the patients with the lowest normalized peripheral clonal expansion, particularly in CD8+ T cells. At doses of 0.1 to 3.0 mg/kg, clonal expansion of both CD4+ and CD8+ blood T cells was observed from baseline to week 6. Low levels of normalized T-cell clonal expansion were also seen in some patients who did not respond. After ivuxolimab, CD8+ T cells had more expanded clones than CD4+ T cells on average. Which antigens the clonally expanded peripheral T cells were specific for was not determined.

Genomic DNA was isolated from the sorted cells so that the TCRbeta CDR3 region could be sequenced. The immunoSEQ Assay was used for sequencing of TCRbeta CDR3 regions. The table comes from immuneACCESS by way of TCRdb, which keeps in-frame sequences with V and J called. Part of the clones is missing from these tables; in studies checked, under half for an unresolved V gene and the rest for unknown reasons. The sample table contains about 130,000 clones; only one count was recorded for about nine tenths of them. The top ten clonotypes cover 0.85% to 1.4% of the sample. The trial excluded patients who had a history of autoimmune disease or were on systemic immunosuppression. Peripheral blood for TCR sequencing was collected from all dose cohorts at baseline, on cycle 4 day 1, and on cycle 7 day 1. The samples were taken from a phase I, first-in-human, multicenter, open-label dose-escalation trial of ivuxolimab. Adults with locally advanced or metastatic melanoma, renal cell carcinoma, hepatocellular carcinoma or head and neck squamous cell carcinoma were enrolled in the trial. Before TCR sequencing, CD4+ and CD8+ T cells were separately sorted from peripheral blood.

The clonotype was recovered from an adult with an advanced solid tumor such as melanoma, head and neck, liver or kidney cancer. The chain links TRBV2 with TRBJ2-1; the D gene is possibly TRBD1 or TRBD2, each agreeing over 5 bases. This sample comprised CD4+ or CD8+ T cells sorted from blood, obtained in a trial of the OX40 agonist ivuxolimab. The nucleotide sequence reads TGTGCCACCGGGACCTACCGCGAGCAGTTCTTC. Its protein reads: CATGTYREQFF.